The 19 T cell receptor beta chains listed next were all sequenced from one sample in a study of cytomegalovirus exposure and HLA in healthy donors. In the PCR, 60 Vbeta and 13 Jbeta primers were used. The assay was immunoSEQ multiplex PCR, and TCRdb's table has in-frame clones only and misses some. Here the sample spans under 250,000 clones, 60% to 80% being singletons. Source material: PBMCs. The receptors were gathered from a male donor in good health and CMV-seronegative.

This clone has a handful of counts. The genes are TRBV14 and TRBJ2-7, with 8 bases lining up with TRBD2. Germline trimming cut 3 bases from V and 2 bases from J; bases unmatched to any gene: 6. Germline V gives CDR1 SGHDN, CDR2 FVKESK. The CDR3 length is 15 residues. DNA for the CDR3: TGTGCCAGCAGCCAGAAAGCGGGGGCCGCCTACGAGCAGTACTTC. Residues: CASSQKAGAAYEQYF.

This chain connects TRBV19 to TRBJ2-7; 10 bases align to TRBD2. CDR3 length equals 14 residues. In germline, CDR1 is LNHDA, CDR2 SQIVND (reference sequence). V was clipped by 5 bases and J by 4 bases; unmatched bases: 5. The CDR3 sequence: CASSQSGRVYEQYF. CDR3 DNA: TGTGCCAGTAGTCAAAGCGGGAGGGTATACGAGCAGTACTTC.

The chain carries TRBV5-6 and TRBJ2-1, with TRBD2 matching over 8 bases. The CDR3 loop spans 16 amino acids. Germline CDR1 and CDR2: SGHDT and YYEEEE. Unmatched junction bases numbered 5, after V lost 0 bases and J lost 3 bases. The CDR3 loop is CASSLALAEHYNEQFF. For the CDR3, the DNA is TGTGCCAGCAGCTTGGCACTAGCGGAGCACTACAATGAGCAGTTCTTC.

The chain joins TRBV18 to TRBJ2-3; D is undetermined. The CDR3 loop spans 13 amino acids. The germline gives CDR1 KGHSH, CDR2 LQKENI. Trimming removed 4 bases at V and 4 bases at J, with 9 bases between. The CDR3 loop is CASSLLVADTQYF. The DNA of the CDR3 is TGTGCCAGCTCACTACTGGTTGCAGATACGCAGTATTTT.

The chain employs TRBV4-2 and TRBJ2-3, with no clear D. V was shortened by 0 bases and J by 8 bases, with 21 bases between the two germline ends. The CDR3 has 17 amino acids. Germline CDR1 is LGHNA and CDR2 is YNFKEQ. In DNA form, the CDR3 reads TGTGCCAGCAGCCAAGATTGGTCAAGTGGAGATTTGGGTACGCAGTATTTT. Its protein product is CASSQDWSSGDLGTQYF.

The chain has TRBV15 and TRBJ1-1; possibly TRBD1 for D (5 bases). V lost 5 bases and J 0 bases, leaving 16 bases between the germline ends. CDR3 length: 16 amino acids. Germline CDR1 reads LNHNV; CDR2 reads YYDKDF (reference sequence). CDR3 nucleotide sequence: TGTGCCACCAGCCGGGGAGGGGCTGGCCTGAACACTGAAGCTTTCTTT. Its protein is CATSRGGAGLNTEAFF. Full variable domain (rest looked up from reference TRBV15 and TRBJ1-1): DAMVIQNPRYQVTQFGKPVTLSCSQTLNHNVMYWYQQKSSQAPKLLFHYYDKDFNNEADTPDNFQSRRPNTSFCFLDIRSPGLGDTAMYLCATSRGGAGLNTEAFFGQGTRLTVV.

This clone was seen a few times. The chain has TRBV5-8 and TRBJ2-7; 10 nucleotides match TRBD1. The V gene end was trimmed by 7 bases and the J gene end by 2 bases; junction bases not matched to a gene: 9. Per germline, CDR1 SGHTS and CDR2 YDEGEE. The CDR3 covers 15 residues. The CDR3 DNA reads TGTGCCAGCGATGGACAGGGGGGTATTACCTACGAGCAGTACTTC. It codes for CASDGQGGITYEQYF.

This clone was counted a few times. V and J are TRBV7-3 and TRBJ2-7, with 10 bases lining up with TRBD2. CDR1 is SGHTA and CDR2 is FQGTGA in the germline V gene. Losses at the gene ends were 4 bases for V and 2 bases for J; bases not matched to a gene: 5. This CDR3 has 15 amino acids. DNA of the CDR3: TGTGCCAGCAGCTCTAGCGGGAGCCTCGCCTACGAGCAGTACTTC. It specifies CASSSSGSLAYEQYF. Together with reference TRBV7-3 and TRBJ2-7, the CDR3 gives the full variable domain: GAGVSQTPSNKVTEKGKYVELRCDPISGHTALYWYRQSLGQGPEFLIYFQGTGAADDSGLPNDRFFAVRPEGSVSTLKIQRTERGDSAVYLCASSSSGSLAYEQYFGPGTRLTVT.

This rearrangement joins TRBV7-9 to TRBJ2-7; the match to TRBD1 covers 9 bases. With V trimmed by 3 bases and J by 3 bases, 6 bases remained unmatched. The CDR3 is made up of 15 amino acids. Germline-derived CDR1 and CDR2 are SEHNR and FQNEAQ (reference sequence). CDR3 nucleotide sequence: TGTGCCAGCAGCTTGGGACAGGGAGACGTCTACGAGCAGTACTTC. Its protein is CASSLGQGDVYEQYF.

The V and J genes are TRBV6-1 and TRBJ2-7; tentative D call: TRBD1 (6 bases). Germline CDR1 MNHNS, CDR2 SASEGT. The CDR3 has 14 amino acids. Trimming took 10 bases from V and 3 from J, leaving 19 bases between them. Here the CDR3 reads CAIGGGRGVYEQYF. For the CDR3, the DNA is TGTGCCATCGGAGGAGGCAGGGGTGTCTACGAGCAGTACTTC.

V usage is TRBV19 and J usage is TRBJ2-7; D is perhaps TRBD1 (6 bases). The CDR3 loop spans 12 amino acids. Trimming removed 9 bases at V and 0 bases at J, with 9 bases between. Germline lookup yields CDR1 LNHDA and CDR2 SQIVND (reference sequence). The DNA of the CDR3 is TGTGCCAGCCGGGACAACTCCTACGAGCAGTACTTC. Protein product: CASRDNSYEQYF.

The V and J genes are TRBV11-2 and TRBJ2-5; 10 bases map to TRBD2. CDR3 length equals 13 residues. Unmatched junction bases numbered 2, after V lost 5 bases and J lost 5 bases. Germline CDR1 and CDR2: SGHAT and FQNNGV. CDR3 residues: CASSGSGGETQYF. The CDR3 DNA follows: TGTGCCAGCAGCGGTAGCGGGGGGGAGACCCAGTACTTC.

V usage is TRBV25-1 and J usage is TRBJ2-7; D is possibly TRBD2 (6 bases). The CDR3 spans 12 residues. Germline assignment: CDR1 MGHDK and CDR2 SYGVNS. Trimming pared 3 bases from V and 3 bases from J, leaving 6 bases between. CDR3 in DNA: TGTGCCAGCAGTGACGGGGGCTACGAGCAGTACTTC. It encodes CASSDGGYEQYF.

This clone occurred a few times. CDR3 loop: CASSRGALQETQYF. CDR3 sequence (DNA): TGTGCCAGCAGTAGAGGAGCGCTCCAAGAGACCCAGTACTTC. The chain has TRBV6-5 and TRBJ2-5; D not resolved. Germline assignment: CDR1 MNHEY and CDR2 SVGAGI. The V end was cut by 5 bases, the J end by 1 base, with 11 bases between. The CDR3 has 14 residues.

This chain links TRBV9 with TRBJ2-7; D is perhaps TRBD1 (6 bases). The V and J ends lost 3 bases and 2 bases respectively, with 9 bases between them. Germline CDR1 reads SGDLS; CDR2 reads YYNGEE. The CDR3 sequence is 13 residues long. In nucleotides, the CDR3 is TGTGCCAGCAGCGCGACAGGAGCCTACGAGCAGTACTTC. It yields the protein CASSATGAYEQYF.

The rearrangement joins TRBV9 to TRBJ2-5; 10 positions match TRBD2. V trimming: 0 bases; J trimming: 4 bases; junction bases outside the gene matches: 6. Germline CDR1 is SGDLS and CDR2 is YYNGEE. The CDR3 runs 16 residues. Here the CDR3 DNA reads TGTGCCAGCAGCGTAGTGAGCGGGAGGGCCGGAGAGACCCAGTACTTC. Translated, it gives CASSVVSGRAGETQYF. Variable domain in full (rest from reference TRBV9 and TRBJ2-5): DSGVTQTPKHLITATGQRVTLRCSPRSGDLSVYWYQQSLDQGLQFLIQYYNGEERAKGNILERFSAQQFPDLHSELNLSSLELGDSALYFCASSVVSGRAGETQYFGPGTRLLVL.

CDR3: CASSPASASSYEQYF. The DNA for the CDR3 is TGTGCCAGTAGCCCCGCTAGCGCTAGCTCCTACGAGCAGTACTTC. This chain uses TRBV19 with TRBJ2-7; the D gene is possibly TRBD2 (6 bases). The V end was cut by 6 bases, the J end by 0 bases, with 15 bases between. Germline CDR1 and CDR2: LNHDA and SQIVND (reference sequence). This CDR3 comprises 15 residues.

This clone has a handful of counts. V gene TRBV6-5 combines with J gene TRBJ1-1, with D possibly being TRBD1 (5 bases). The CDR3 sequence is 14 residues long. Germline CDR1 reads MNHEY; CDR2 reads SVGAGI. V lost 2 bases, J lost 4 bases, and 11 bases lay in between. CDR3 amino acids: CASSYRSRATEAFF. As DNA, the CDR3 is TGTGCCAGCAGTTACCGGTCCAGGGCCACTGAAGCTTTCTTT.

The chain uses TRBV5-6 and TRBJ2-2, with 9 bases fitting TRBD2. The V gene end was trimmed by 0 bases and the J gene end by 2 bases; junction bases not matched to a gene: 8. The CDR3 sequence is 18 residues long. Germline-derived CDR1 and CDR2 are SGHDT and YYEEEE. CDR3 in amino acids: CASSLASGRPRNTGELFF. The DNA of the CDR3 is TGTGCCAGCAGCTTGGCCAGCGGGAGGCCCCGAAACACCGGGGAGCTGTTTTTT. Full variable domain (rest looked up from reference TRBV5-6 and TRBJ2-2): DAGVTQSPTHLIKTRGQQVTLRCSPKSGHDTVSWYQQALGQGPQFIFQYYEEEERQRGNFPDRFSGHQFPNYSSELNVNALLLGDSALYLCASSLASGRPRNTGELFFGEGSRLTVL.